These T cell receptor beta chains were read from a single sample in a study of shared clonotypes between healthy human individuals. Sequenced by immunoSEQ multiplex PCR; TCRdb stores in-frame clones only, minus some. The sample yields some 2.1 million clones, about 95% seen once. The sequencing input was naive CD4+ T cells sorted from blood. These receptors all come from a man aged 18 to 29 in good health. Each CDR3 is given with its conserved first and last residue. A D gene is named only where the DNA matches it firmly. Clone size is given for some rows only: seen once, a few or many times, or a class if the clone is expanded.

D gene: -; V gene: TRBV30; clone size: -; J gene: TRBJ2-3; CDR3 DNA: TGTGCCTGGAGTGAAGGGGGGCCAGATACGCAGTATTTT; CDR3 protein: CAWSEGGPDTQYF
D gene: TRBD1; V gene: TRBV25-1; clone size: -; J gene: TRBJ1-3; CDR3 DNA: TGTGCCAGCAGTGGGCCGGGACAGGGCGGAAACACCATATATTTT; CDR3 protein: CASSGPGQGGNTIYF
D gene: -; V gene: TRBV19; clone size: -; J gene: TRBJ1-5; CDR3 DNA: TGTGCCAGTAGTAGGGGCACCACCTCGATGCCCCAGCATTTT; CDR3 protein: CASSRGTTSMPQHF
D gene: TRBD1; V gene: TRBV9; clone size: -; J gene: TRBJ1-5; CDR3 DNA: TGTGCCAGCAGCGTAGAGGGGACAGAGAATCAGCCCCAGCATTTT; CDR3 protein: CASSVEGTENQPQHF
D gene: TRBD2; V gene: TRBV11-2; clone size: once; J gene: TRBJ2-7; CDR3 DNA: TGTGCCAGCAGCAGAACACTAGCGGGAGTTGCCGAGCAGTACTTC; CDR3 protein: CASSRTLAGVAEQYF
D gene: -; V gene: TRBV5-6; clone size: -; J gene: TRBJ2-4; CDR3 DNA: TGTGCCAGCAGCTTTCTAGCGACTACCAAAAACATTCAGTACTTC; CDR3 protein: CASSFLATTKNIQYF
D gene: -; V gene: TRBV11-2; clone size: -; J gene: TRBJ1-3; CDR3 DNA: TGTGCCAGCAGCTTAGGACGGGCAGGGAAAGCCAACACCATATATTTT; CDR3 protein: CASSLGRAGKANTIYF
D gene: TRBD1; V gene: TRBV2; clone size: -; J gene: TRBJ1-5; CDR3 DNA: TGTGCCAGCAGTGCGACAGGGTATAGCAATCAGCCCCAGCATTTT; CDR3 protein: CASSATGYSNQPQHF
D gene: -; V gene: TRBV12-5; clone size: -; J gene: TRBJ2-7; CDR3 DNA: TGTGCTAGTGGTTTGGTAGTTGACAGCTCCTACGAGCAGTACTTC; CDR3 protein: CASGLVVDSSYEQYF
D gene: -; V gene: TRBV5-1; clone size: -; J gene: TRBJ2-7; CDR3 DNA: TGCGCCAGCACCGATTGGTTGGGGAATTCCTACGAGCAGTACTTC; CDR3 protein: CASTDWLGNSYEQYF
D gene: -; V gene: TRBV5-1; clone size: -; J gene: TRBJ1-6; CDR3 DNA: TGCGCCAGCCGCCCACGACAGGATAATAATTCACCCCTCCACTTT; CDR3 protein: CASRPRQDNNSPLHF
D gene: -; V gene: TRBV28; clone size: -; J gene: TRBJ1-5; CDR3 DNA: TGTGCCAGCATCCTCGGGGGGATTACTAATCAGCCCCAGCATTTT; CDR3 protein: CASILGGITNQPQHF
D gene: -; V gene: TRBV11-2; clone size: -; J gene: TRBJ1-3; CDR3 DNA: TGTGCCAGCAGCTCCTCGACAGGCTCTGGAAACACCATATATTTT; CDR3 protein: CASSSSTGSGNTIYF
D gene: -; V gene: TRBV10-1; clone size: -; J gene: TRBJ2-1; CDR3 DNA: TGCGCCAGCAGTGAGTACAGATTCAATGAGCAGTTCTTC; CDR3 protein: CASSEYRFNEQFF
D gene: -; V gene: TRBV10-3; clone size: -; J gene: TRBJ1-2; CDR3 DNA: TGTGCCACTGGGGGCGAATTTGGCTATGGCTACACCTTC; CDR3 protein: CATGGEFGYGYTF
D gene: TRBD2; V gene: TRBV5-4; clone size: -; J gene: TRBJ2-7; CDR3 DNA: TGTGCCAGCAGCACGACTAGCGGGATCTACGAGCAGTACTTC; CDR3 protein: CASSTTSGIYEQYF
D gene: TRBD1; V gene: TRBV28; clone size: -; J gene: TRBJ2-7; CDR3 DNA: TGTGCCAGCAGTATGGACAGGTACGAGCAGTACTTC; CDR3 protein: CASSMDRYEQYF
D gene: -; V gene: TRBV2; clone size: -; J gene: TRBJ1-5; CDR3 DNA: TGTGCCAGCAGGGGAGATAGTAGCAATCAGCCCCAGCATTTT; CDR3 protein: CASRGDSSNQPQHF
D gene: -; V gene: TRBV5-1; clone size: -; J gene: TRBJ2-5; CDR3 DNA: TGCGCCAGCAGCGCATGGAGTGGGGGTCAAGAGACCCAGTACTTC; CDR3 protein: CASSAWSGGQETQYF
D gene: -; V gene: TRBV5-1; clone size: -; J gene: TRBJ2-5; CDR3 DNA: TGCGCCAGCAGCGCATGGCAGGGAGAGACCCAGTACTTC; CDR3 protein: CASSAWQGETQYF
D gene: -; V gene: TRBV5-4; clone size: -; J gene: TRBJ1-6; CDR3 DNA: TGTGCCAGCAGCCTTCCGACAGGAGATAATTCACCCCTCCACTTT; CDR3 protein: CASSLPTGDNSPLHF
D gene: -; V gene: TRBV18; clone size: -; J gene: TRBJ2-5; CDR3 DNA: TGTGCCAGCTCACCAGGAGGGCTCGGGGAGACCCAGTACTTC; CDR3 protein: CASSPGGLGETQYF
D gene: -; V gene: TRBV2; clone size: -; J gene: TRBJ2-5; CDR3 DNA: TGTGCCAGCAGCGGGAACGGGGCAGAGACCCAGTACTTC; CDR3 protein: CASSGNGAETQYF
D gene: -; V gene: TRBV30; clone size: -; J gene: TRBJ1-6; CDR3 DNA: TGTGCCTGGAGTGCAGGGGAGTACGGTTCACCCCTCCACTTT; CDR3 protein: CAWSAGEYGSPLHF
D gene: -; V gene: TRBV5-1; clone size: -; J gene: TRBJ1-4; CDR3 DNA: TGCGCCAGCAGCTCCGGCGGACCGAGTGAAAAACTGTTTTTT; CDR3 protein: CASSSGGPSEKLFF
D gene: TRBD1; V gene: TRBV10-3; clone size: -; J gene: TRBJ1-6; CDR3 DNA: TGTGCCATCAGTGGGTCGACAGGGGGCAGTAATTCACCCCTCCACTTT; CDR3 protein: CAISGSTGGSNSPLHF
D gene: -; V gene: TRBV7-9; clone size: -; J gene: TRBJ1-1; CDR3 DNA: TGTGCCAGCAGCTTAGAGGGCGACTGGAACACTGAAGCTTTCTTT; CDR3 protein: CASSLEGDWNTEAFF
D gene: -; V gene: TRBV5-1; clone size: -; J gene: TRBJ2-3; CDR3 DNA: TGCGCCAGCCGCCTGGGGGATACGCAGTATTTT; CDR3 protein: CASRLGDTQYF
D gene: TRBD1; V gene: TRBV18; clone size: -; J gene: TRBJ1-6; CDR3 DNA: TGTGCCAGCTCAACGACAGGGGGATACAATTCACCCCTCCACTTT; CDR3 protein: CASSTTGGYNSPLHF
D gene: -; V gene: TRBV10-2; clone size: -; J gene: TRBJ1-5; CDR3 DNA: TGCGCCAGCAGTGACCCACATGTCAATCAGCCCCAGCATTTT; CDR3 protein: CASSDPHVNQPQHF
D gene: -; V gene: TRBV7-2; clone size: -; J gene: TRBJ2-5; CDR3 DNA: TGTGCCAGCAGCAGCCAACAGGGAAGTTCGGGAGAGACCCAGTACTTC; CDR3 protein: CASSSQQGSSGETQYF
D gene: TRBD2; V gene: TRBV7-8; clone size: once; J gene: TRBJ2-2; CDR3 DNA: TGTGCCAGCAGCTTAGCGCAGGGACTAGCGGGAGCGGGGTCCGGGGAGCTGTTTTTT; CDR3 protein: CASSLAQGLAGAGSGELFF
D gene: -; V gene: TRBV6-1; clone size: -; J gene: TRBJ1-2; CDR3 DNA: TGTGCCAGCAGTTATGACTGGGGCTACACCTTC; CDR3 protein: CASSYDWGYTF
D gene: TRBD2; V gene: TRBV5-6; clone size: once; J gene: TRBJ2-1; CDR3 DNA: TGTGCCAGCAGCCAAGGACTAGCGGGAGGGCCCAATGAGCAGTTCTTC; CDR3 protein: CASSQGLAGGPNEQFF
D gene: -; V gene: TRBV5-1; clone size: -; J gene: TRBJ1-1; CDR3 DNA: TGCGCCAGCAGCTTGGAAGACGGAGACACTGAAGCTTTCTTT; CDR3 protein: CASSLEDGDTEAFF
D gene: TRBD2; V gene: TRBV2; clone size: -; J gene: TRBJ2-1; CDR3 DNA: TGTGCCAGCAGTCCTAGCGGGAGTAACTACAATGAGCAGTTCTTC; CDR3 protein: CASSPSGSNYNEQFF
D gene: TRBD1; V gene: TRBV10-3; clone size: once; J gene: TRBJ1-1; CDR3 DNA: TGTGCCATCAGTGCGGGACAGGGAGGTGAAGCTTTCTTT; CDR3 protein: CAISAGQGGEAFF
D gene: -; V gene: TRBV19; clone size: -; J gene: TRBJ1-5; CDR3 DNA: TGTGCCAGTACACTCACAGGGTCAGGACAGCCCCAGCATTTT; CDR3 protein: CASTLTGSGQPQHF
D gene: -; V gene: TRBV4-1; clone size: -; J gene: TRBJ1-4; CDR3 DNA: TGCGCCAGCAGCCAAGATCGGTCAGCAACTAATGAAAAACTGTTTTTT; CDR3 protein: CASSQDRSATNEKLFF
D gene: TRBD1; V gene: TRBV5-1; clone size: -; J gene: TRBJ2-1; CDR3 DNA: TGCGCCAGCAGCTCCGGACAGGGACAATACAATGAGCAGTTCTTC; CDR3 protein: CASSSGQGQYNEQFF
D gene: TRBD2; V gene: TRBV5-1; clone size: once; J gene: TRBJ2-5; CDR3 DNA: TGCGCCAGCACAACTTTAGCGGGAGGTTCGGAGACCCAGTACTTC; CDR3 protein: CASTTLAGGSETQYF
D gene: TRBD1; V gene: TRBV28; clone size: -; J gene: TRBJ2-1; CDR3 DNA: TGTGCCAGCAGAACGGACAGGGGCCATGAGCAGTTCTTC; CDR3 protein: CASRTDRGHEQFF
D gene: -; V gene: TRBV5-8; clone size: -; J gene: TRBJ2-7; CDR3 DNA: TGTGCCAGCATTCTCACAGGGTCAGGCTACGAGCAGTACTTC; CDR3 protein: CASILTGSGYEQYF